The 21 T cell receptor beta chains below were found in one sample sequenced in a study of cytomegalovirus exposure and HLA in healthy donors. The PCR employed 60 Vbeta primers together with 13 Jbeta primers. Assay: immunoSEQ multiplex PCR; the TCRdb copy retains only in-frame clones and omits some. The sample carries approximately 100,000 clones, more than 65% recorded once. Sequencing input: PBMCs. These receptors all stem from a woman aged 18-29 years in good health and CMV-seropositive.

The rearrangement links TRBV7-3 to TRBJ2-1, with D hard to call. V gave up 1 base and J gave up 7 bases, with 14 bases separating them. Germline CDR1 is SGHTA and CDR2 is FQGTGA. The CDR3 is made up of 15 amino acids. The CDR3 DNA sequence: TGTGCCAGCAGCTTAAAACCGGGTAGCCAGAATGAGCAGTTCTTC. Residues: CASSLKPGSQNEQFF.

This clone appeared a single time. The rearrangement joins TRBV9 to TRBJ2-7; 8 bases are a match to TRBD2. J was trimmed by 1 base and V by 1 base; bases with no gene match: 7. CDR3 length equals 16 residues. Germline CDR1 reads SGDLS; CDR2 reads YYNGEE. In DNA, the CDR3 is TGTGCCAGCAGCGTACTCCCCAGCGGGGGATCCTACGAGCAGTACTTC. It is translated as CASSVLPSGGSYEQYF.

The chain links TRBV7-3 to TRBJ2-3; 15 nucleotides align to TRBD2. This CDR3 spans 16 amino acids. Germline V CDR1 and CDR2: SGHTA, FQGTGA. V was pared by 2 bases and J by 5 bases, with 2 bases of the junction left unmatched. The CDR3, as DNA: TGTGCCAGCAGCTTAGGACTAGCGGGGGGGCGAGATACGCAGTATTTT. Translated, it gives CASSLGLAGGRDTQYF.

The chain couples TRBV6-5 to TRBJ2-7, with TRBD2 identical over 11 bases. The germline gives CDR1 MNHEY, CDR2 SVGAGI. Trimming removed 5 bases from V and 3 bases from J; junction bases left unmatched: 3. The CDR3 length is 14 residues. CDR3 residues: CASSRGLAVYEQYF. CDR3 bases: TGTGCCAGCAGTAGGGGACTAGCGGTCTACGAGCAGTACTTC.

This clone was observed a single time. The rearrangement links TRBV10-2 to TRBJ2-7, with D possibly matching TRBD1 (6 bases). Germline CDR1 WSHSY, CDR2 SAAADI. V shed 4 bases and J shed 4 bases, with 14 bases lying between them. This CDR3 contains 14 residues. The chain's CDR3 is CASSVPQGWYEQYF. The CDR3 nucleotides read TGCGCCAGCAGTGTCCCACAGGGCTGGTACGAGCAGTACTTC.

The V gene is TRBV7-8, the J gene TRBJ1-1; D is ambiguous. Trimming took off 0 bases at V and 7 bases at J, with 9 bases between the two ends. The germline V gene has CDR1 SGHVS and CDR2 FQNEAQ. The CDR3 extends over 13 amino acids. In nucleotides, the CDR3 is TGTGCCAGCAGCTTAGCGCGGGGAAATGAAGCTTTCTTT. Translating gives CASSLARGNEAFF.

The chain combines TRBV19 with TRBJ2-1, with 15 bases fitting TRBD2. The ends lost 4 bases at V and 8 bases at J; junction bases unmatched: 3. The CDR3 has 15 amino acids. The germline gives CDR1 LNHDA, CDR2 SQIVND (reference sequence). Here the CDR3 reads CASSRGLAGGYEQFF. In nucleotides, the CDR3 is TGTGCCAGTAGTAGGGGACTAGCGGGGGGCTATGAGCAGTTCTTC.

The chain carries TRBV9 and TRBJ2-1; 12 bases fit TRBD2. Germline CDR1 is SGDLS and CDR2 is YYNGEE. This CDR3 spans 15 amino acids. Trimming cost V 0 bases and J 7 bases; bases outside gene matches: 2. The CDR3: CASSVGLAGVNEQFF. DNA of the CDR3: TGTGCCAGCAGCGTAGGACTAGCGGGAGTGAATGAGCAGTTCTTC.

V gene TRBV6-1 combines with J gene TRBJ2-7, with D perhaps matching TRBD1 (5 bases). The CDR3 consists of 12 residues. Germline V gene data show CDR1 as MNHNS and CDR2 as SASEGT. Trimming shortened V by 2 bases and J by 3 bases, and 5 bases separated the two germline ends. CDR3 amino acids: CASSEQGYEQYF. CDR3 bases: TGTGCCAGCAGTGAACAGGGCTACGAGCAGTACTTC.

This clone qualifies as medium-sized. The chain has TRBV28 and TRBJ2-7; possibly TRBD2 for D (6 bases). Germline V lookup: CDR1 MDHEN, CDR2 SYDVKM. CDR3 length: 14 amino acids. V lost 3 bases, J lost 5 bases, and 14 bases lay in between. CDR3 in DNA: TGTGCCAGCAGTTTTGGAGGGAGATTCCACGAGCAGTACTTC. Its protein is CASSFGGRFHEQYF. Full variable domain (missing parts from reference TRBV28 and TRBJ2-7): DVKVTQSSRYLVKRTGEKVFLECVQDMDHENMFWYRQDPGLGLRLIYFSYDVKMKEKGDIPEGYSVSREKKERFSLILESASTNQTSMYLCASSFGGRFHEQYFGPGTRLTVT.

The V call is TRBV18, the J call TRBJ2-1, with 7 bases aligning to TRBD2. CDR1 and CDR2 from the germline V gene are KGHSH and LQKENI. Trimming at V came to 4 bases and at J to 6 bases, leaving 3 bases not matched to a gene. CDR3 size: 13 residues. The CDR3 protein is CASSRSGANEQFF. The DNA for the CDR3 is TGTGCCAGCTCACGCAGCGGGGCCAATGAGCAGTTCTTC.

The chain couples TRBV4-3 to TRBJ2-3; 8 bases map to TRBD2. The CDR3 is 17 residues long. Unmatched junction bases numbered 9, after V lost 0 bases and J lost 4 bases. Germline-derived CDR1 and CDR2 are LGHNA and YSLEER. The CDR3 DNA is TGCGCCAGCAGCCAAGATAGGGGGACTAGAGGGGCAGATACGCAGTATTTT. It yields the protein CASSQDRGTRGADTQYF.

CDR3 nucleotides: TGTGCCAGCAGCCAGGGTTATCAGCCCCAGCATTTT. Translation gives CASSQGYQPQHF. The chain uses TRBV6-6 and TRBJ1-5; D is possibly TRBD1 (5 bases). Per germline, CDR1 MNHNY and CDR2 SVGAGI (reference sequence). V lost 6 bases and J lost 5, with 8 bases in between. The CDR3 is 12 residues long.

This clone appeared a single time. This chain connects TRBV5-4 to TRBJ2-5; D gene unclear. The CDR3 contains 12 residues. Germline loops: CDR1 SGHNT, CDR2 YYREEE (reference sequence). Trimming shortened V by 1 base and J by 2 bases, and 3 bases separated the two germline ends. CDR3 DNA sequence: TGTGCCAGCAGCTTGTCGCAAGAGACCCAGTACTTC. It encodes CASSLSQETQYF.

The rearrangement uses TRBV2 and TRBJ1-4; 9 positions match TRBD1. This CDR3 spans 16 amino acids. Germline loops: CDR1 SNHLY, CDR2 FYNNEI. V dropped 2 bases and J dropped 10; count of bases not matched to a gene: 11. The CDR3 protein is CASSELPGQGVGKLFF. The CDR3 nucleotides are TGTGCCAGCAGTGAACTCCCGGGACAGGGAGTTGGAAAACTGTTTTTT.

In this sample, this clone turned up a few times. The chain combines TRBV10-3 with TRBJ2-5, with a possible D match to TRBD2 (5 bases). Germline V gives CDR1 ENHRY, CDR2 SYGVKD. This CDR3 has 17 amino acids. V lost 3 bases to trimming and J lost 5 bases, with 22 bases between them. In DNA form, the CDR3 reads TGTGCCATCAGTGACCTGGGGAGTAGTGGTGGTGTGGAGACCCAGTACTTC. It yields the protein CAISDLGSSGGVETQYF.

The chain couples TRBV6-5 to TRBJ1-1, with D tentatively TRBD1 (5 bases). V was clipped by 4 bases and J by 1 base, with 10 bases between them. Germline CDR1 and CDR2: MNHEY and SVGAGI. This CDR3 has 14 amino acids. CDR3 bases: TGTGCCAGCAGTTCTGGACAACCGAACACTGAAGCTTTCTTT. Its translation: CASSSGQPNTEAFF.

The V gene is TRBV5-1, the J gene TRBJ2-7, with D uncertain. Trimming removed 0 bases from V and 5 bases from J, with 3 bases in between. This CDR3 region has 11 residues. CDR1 and CDR2 (germline): SGHRS, YFSETQ. DNA for the CDR3: TGCGCCAGCAGCTTGGGCGACGAGCAGTACTTC. It translates to CASSLGDEQYF.

This clone was found once. V gene TRBV4-1 combines with J gene TRBJ1-3; D is uncertain. Trimming cost V 8 bases and J 1 base, with 3 bases left between them. Germline V gene sequence: CDR1 MGHRA, CDR2 YSYEKL. The CDR3 contains 11 residues. The CDR3 nucleotides read TGCGCCAGCCATTCTGGAAACACCATATATTTT. Its translation is CASHSGNTIYF.

The gene calls are TRBV6-6 and TRBJ1-6, with D unclear. The CDR3 contains 15 residues. Trimming shortened V by 4 bases and J by 5 bases, and 12 bases separated the two germline ends. The germline V gene has CDR1 MNHNY and CDR2 SVGAGI (reference sequence). The CDR3 DNA is TGTGCCAGCAGTTCTCGCCGGGGTGATAATTCACCCCTCCACTTT. Translation: CASSSRRGDNSPLHF.

The chain recombines TRBV10-3 with TRBJ1-5, with TRBD1 matching 8 bases. The junction had 3 bases not matched to a gene; V was cut back by 2 bases and J by 6 bases. Germline values: CDR1 ENHRY, CDR2 SYGVKD. The CDR3 runs to 14 residues. The CDR3 DNA reads as TGTGCCATCAGTGAGGTCACAGGGGGTCAGCCCCAGCATTTT. Amino acids: CAISEVTGGQPQHF.